The sequence of this TCR beta chain was determined in a study of cytomegalovirus exposure and HLA in healthy donors. Profiling relied on immunoSEQ multiplex PCR, and the TCRdb table lists in-frame clones only, not all of them. Among under 400,000 clones listed, more than 80% were seen once. The CDR3 is 13 residues long. Per germline, CDR1 SGHDT and CDR2 YYEEEE. The V end was cut by 4 bases, the J end by 4 bases, with 10 bases between. The donors belonged to the roughly 110-subject validation cohort, separate from the roughly 700-subject first cohort. The sequenced sample consisted of PBMCs. The rearrangement links TRBV5-6 to TRBJ2-3; tentatively, D is TRBD2 (5 bases). This clonotype originated in a woman aged 18-35 years in good health and CMV-seronegative. CDR3 sequence (DNA): TGTGCCAGCAGCCTAAGCGGAGCAGATACGCAGTATTTT. Translated, it gives CASSLSGADTQYF.